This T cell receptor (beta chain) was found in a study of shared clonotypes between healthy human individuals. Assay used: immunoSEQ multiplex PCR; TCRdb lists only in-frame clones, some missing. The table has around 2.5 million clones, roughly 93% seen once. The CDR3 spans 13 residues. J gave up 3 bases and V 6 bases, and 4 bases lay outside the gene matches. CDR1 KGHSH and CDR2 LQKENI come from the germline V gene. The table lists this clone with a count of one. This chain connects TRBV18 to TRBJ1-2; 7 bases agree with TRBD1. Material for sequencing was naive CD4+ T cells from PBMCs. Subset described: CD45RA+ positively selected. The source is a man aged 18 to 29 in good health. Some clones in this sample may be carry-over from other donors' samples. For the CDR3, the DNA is TGTGCCAGCTCGTGGGGGACAGACTATGGCTACACCTTC. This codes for CASSWGTDYGYTF. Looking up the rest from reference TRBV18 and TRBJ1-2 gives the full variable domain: NAGVMQNPRHLVRRRGQEARLRCSPMKGHSHVYWYRQLPEEGLKFMVYLQKENIIDESGMPKERFSAEFPKEGPSILRIQQVVRGDSAAYFCASSWGTDYGYTFGSGTRLTVV.